This is a list of T cell receptor beta chains from one sample in a study of cytomegalovirus exposure and HLA in healthy donors. Assay: immunoSEQ multiplex PCR; the TCRdb copy retains only in-frame clones and omits some. The repertoire holds 200,000 or so clones, 84% seen once, with over 2.5% in the top ten. The sample consisted of PBMCs. Every receptor here comes from a woman in her fifties or sixties in good health and CMV-seropositive. Each CDR3 is given with its conserved first and last residue. Each record gives: D gene, clone size, V gene, J gene, CDR3 protein, CDR3 DNA. The D gene is left open where the match is weak. The size field is filled for only some rows; it gives once, few, many or a size class.

D gene: .
clone size: .
V gene: TRBV6-1
J gene: TRBJ2-7
CDR3 protein: CASKPPSPYEQYF
CDR3 DNA: TGTGCCAGCAAGCCCCCTAGCCCCTACGAGCAGTACTTC

D gene: .
clone size: .
V gene: TRBV11-2
J gene: TRBJ2-5
CDR3 protein: CASSFLETQYF
CDR3 DNA: TGTGCCAGCAGCTTCCTAGAGACCCAGTACTTC

D gene: TRBD2
clone size: once
V gene: TRBV7-2
J gene: TRBJ2-3
CDR3 protein: CASSSTSPGRGTDTQYF
CDR3 DNA: TGTGCCAGCAGCTCCACATCGCCAGGGAGGGGCACAGATACGCAGTATTTT

D gene: TRBD1
clone size: .
V gene: TRBV9
J gene: TRBJ2-3
CDR3 protein: CASSPDRGRGDTQYF
CDR3 DNA: TGTGCCAGCAGCCCAGACAGGGGGCGGGGAGATACGCAGTATTTT

D gene: TRBD2
clone size: .
V gene: TRBV11-2
J gene: TRBJ2-3
CDR3 protein: CASSFLPSGGYTDTQYF
CDR3 DNA: TGTGCCAGCAGCTTCCTCCCTAGCGGGGGCTACACAGATACGCAGTATTTT

D gene: .
clone size: .
V gene: TRBV7-9
J gene: TRBJ1-1
CDR3 protein: CAGTGFSNTEAFF
CDR3 DNA: TGTGCCGGTACAGGGTTCAGCAACACTGAAGCTTTCTTT

D gene: TRBD1
clone size: .
V gene: TRBV9
J gene: TRBJ2-1
CDR3 protein: CASSVETGYNEQFF
CDR3 DNA: TGTGCCAGCAGCGTTGAGACAGGGTACAATGAGCAGTTCTTC

D gene: .
clone size: .
V gene: TRBV27
J gene: TRBJ2-1
CDR3 protein: CATWDTHTNEQFF
CDR3 DNA: TGTGCCACCTGGGACACACACACGAATGAGCAGTTCTTC

D gene: .
clone size: once
V gene: TRBV6-5
J gene: TRBJ2-7
CDR3 protein: CASSRQSSYEQYF
CDR3 DNA: TGTGCCAGCAGCCGACAGAGCTCCTACGAGCAGTACTTC

D gene: TRBD2
clone size: .
V gene: TRBV5-4
J gene: TRBJ2-1
CDR3 protein: CASSLPSLAGVNEQFF
CDR3 DNA: TGTGCCAGCAGCTTACCCAGTTTAGCGGGGGTTAATGAGCAGTTCTTC

D gene: .
clone size: .
V gene: TRBV30
J gene: TRBJ1-1
CDR3 protein: CAWSVDGGYAFF
CDR3 DNA: TGTGCCTGGAGTGTAGATGGGGGGTACGCTTTCTTT

D gene: .
clone size: .
V gene: TRBV6-5
J gene: TRBJ1-5
CDR3 protein: CASRQQGFQPQHF
CDR3 DNA: TGTGCCAGCAGACAACAGGGTTTTCAGCCCCAGCATTTT

D gene: TRBD1
clone size: .
V gene: TRBV7-3
J gene: TRBJ2-7
CDR3 protein: CASSSGTGGLYEQYF
CDR3 DNA: TGTGCCAGCAGCTCGGGGACAGGGGGCCTATACGAGCAGTACTTC

D gene: .
clone size: few
V gene: TRBV19
J gene: TRBJ2-3
CDR3 protein: CASSSSRVDTQYF
CDR3 DNA: TGTGCCAGTAGCTCGAGCCGGGTTGATACGCAGTATTTT

D gene: TRBD1
clone size: .
V gene: TRBV4-3
J gene: TRBJ1-2
CDR3 protein: CASSPLGTGKVYGYTF
CDR3 DNA: TGCGCCAGCAGCCCACTAGGGACAGGGAAGGTCTATGGCTACACCTTC

D gene: TRBD1
clone size: .
V gene: TRBV6-6
J gene: TRBJ1-1
CDR3 protein: CASAVDTGVGGEAFF
CDR3 DNA: TGTGCCAGCGCCGTCGACACAGGGGTAGGGGGTGAAGCTTTCTTT

D gene: .
clone size: .
V gene: TRBV5-1
J gene: TRBJ1-1
CDR3 protein: CASSRGGPNTEAFF
CDR3 DNA: TGCGCCAGCAGCAGGGGGGGGCCGAACACTGAAGCTTTCTTT

D gene: .
clone size: once
V gene: TRBV5-1
J gene: TRBJ1-4
CDR3 protein: CASSLGRTYEKLFF
CDR3 DNA: TGCGCCAGCAGCTTGGGCAGGACTTATGAAAAACTGTTTTTT

D gene: TRBD2
clone size: .
V gene: TRBV4-3
J gene: TRBJ2-1
CDR3 protein: CASSHDSGGAPEQFF
CDR3 DNA: TGCGCCAGCAGCCACGATAGCGGGGGGGCACCTGAGCAGTTCTTC

D gene: TRBD1
clone size: once
V gene: TRBV5-1
J gene: TRBJ2-5
CDR3 protein: CASTPGQITSGETQYF
CDR3 DNA: TGCGCCAGCACCCCGGGACAGATAACCTCCGGGGAGACCCAGTACTTC

D gene: .
clone size: .
V gene: TRBV6-1
J gene: TRBJ1-5
CDR3 protein: CASSEFDDSNQPQHF
CDR3 DNA: TGTGCCAGCAGTGAATTCGATGACAGTAATCAGCCCCAGCATTTT

D gene: .
clone size: .
V gene: TRBV13
J gene: TRBJ2-3
CDR3 protein: CASSLVIPGGTDTQYF
CDR3 DNA: TGTGCCAGCAGCTTAGTTATACCGGGGGGCACAGATACGCAGTATTTT

D gene: TRBD2
clone size: .
V gene: TRBV7-9
J gene: TRBJ2-1
CDR3 protein: CASSSPGLAGRASYNEQFF
CDR3 DNA: TGTGCCAGCAGCTCACCGGGACTAGCGGGGAGGGCGTCCTACAATGAGCAGTTCTTC

D gene: TRBD1
clone size: .
V gene: TRBV28
J gene: TRBJ1-4
CDR3 protein: CASRTGSEKLFF
CDR3 DNA: TGTGCCAGCCGGACAGGGAGTGAAAAACTGTTTTTT

D gene: TRBD1
clone size: .
V gene: TRBV19
J gene: TRBJ2-1
CDR3 protein: CASSGRTLGQGGDEQFF
CDR3 DNA: TGTGCCAGTAGTGGCCGAACGCTCGGACAGGGGGGCGATGAGCAGTTCTTC

D gene: .
clone size: .
V gene: TRBV5-1
J gene: TRBJ1-1
CDR3 protein: CASSLAGGLGAEAFF
CDR3 DNA: TGCGCCAGCAGCTTGGCCGGCGGGCTAGGCGCTGAAGCTTTCTTT

D gene: TRBD2
clone size: .
V gene: TRBV4-1
J gene: TRBJ2-3
CDR3 protein: CASSQGLAGGRDTQYF
CDR3 DNA: TGCGCCAGCAGCCAGGGACTAGCGGGGGGGCGAGATACGCAGTATTTT

D gene: TRBD1
clone size: few
V gene: TRBV7-2
J gene: TRBJ1-3
CDR3 protein: CASSRQGTLSGNTIYF
CDR3 DNA: TGTGCCAGCAGCCGACAGGGGACTCTATCTGGAAACACCATATATTTT

D gene: .
clone size: .
V gene: TRBV6-6
J gene: TRBJ2-7
CDR3 protein: CASRNPSADSYEQYF
CDR3 DNA: TGTGCCAGCAGGAACCCTAGCGCCGACTCCTACGAGCAGTACTTC

D gene: TRBD1
clone size: .
V gene: TRBV6-6
J gene: TRBJ2-1
CDR3 protein: CASTRSGGNNEQFF
CDR3 DNA: TGTGCCAGCACCCGTTCAGGGGGAAACAATGAGCAGTTCTTC

D gene: TRBD2
clone size: .
V gene: TRBV7-7
J gene: TRBJ2-1
CDR3 protein: CASSPSGAGGGNEQFF
CDR3 DNA: TGTGCTAGCAGCCCCTCGGGAGCGGGGGGGGGTAATGAGCAGTTCTTC

D gene: TRBD2
clone size: .
V gene: TRBV6-5
J gene: TRBJ2-5
CDR3 protein: CASRTAGVETQYF
CDR3 DNA: TGTGCCAGCAGAACAGCGGGGGTAGAGACCCAGTACTTC

D gene: TRBD2
clone size: .
V gene: TRBV6-6
J gene: TRBJ2-2
CDR3 protein: CASRLAGGSGELFF
CDR3 DNA: TGTGCCAGCAGACTAGCGGGGGGTTCCGGGGAGCTGTTTTTT

D gene: TRBD2
clone size: .
V gene: TRBV4-1
J gene: TRBJ2-5
CDR3 protein: CASSQGDGGTQETQYF
CDR3 DNA: TGCGCCAGCAGCCAAGGGGACGGGGGGACCCAAGAGACCCAGTACTTC

D gene: .
clone size: few
V gene: TRBV2
J gene: TRBJ2-7
CDR3 protein: CASSPWPYEQYF
CDR3 DNA: TGTGCCAGCAGCCCTTGGCCCTACGAGCAGTACTTC

D gene: .
clone size: .
V gene: TRBV5-4
J gene: TRBJ2-1
CDR3 protein: CASSYLSGWDEQFF
CDR3 DNA: TGTGCCAGCAGCTATCTATCGGGGTGGGATGAGCAGTTCTTC

D gene: .
clone size: .
V gene: TRBV5-6
J gene: TRBJ1-1
CDR3 protein: CASSGRGGRTEAFF
CDR3 DNA: TGTGCCAGCAGCGGGCGGGGGGGAAGGACTGAAGCTTTCTTT

D gene: .
clone size: .
V gene: TRBV7-9
J gene: TRBJ1-1
CDR3 protein: CASSPTVTEAFF
CDR3 DNA: TGTGCCAGCAGCCCTACAGTGACTGAAGCTTTCTTT

D gene: TRBD1
clone size: .
V gene: TRBV12-5
J gene: TRBJ2-7
CDR3 protein: CASGRGTAEQYF
CDR3 DNA: TGTGCTAGTGGGAGGGGGACAGCCGAGCAGTACTTC

D gene: TRBD1
clone size: .
V gene: TRBV7-8
J gene: TRBJ2-1
CDR3 protein: CASSSRDRAYNEQFF
CDR3 DNA: TGTGCCAGCAGCTCCCGGGACAGGGCCTACAATGAGCAGTTCTTC

D gene: .
clone size: .
V gene: TRBV2
J gene: TRBJ2-7
CDR3 protein: CASKVGGSGEQYF
CDR3 DNA: TGTGCCAGCAAGGTGGGGGGTTCGGGCGAGCAGTACTTC

D gene: .
clone size: .
V gene: TRBV15
J gene: TRBJ1-1
CDR3 protein: CATSRDRLTNTEAFF
CDR3 DNA: TGTGCCACCAGCAGAGATCGACTCACGAACACTGAAGCTTTCTTT

D gene: .
clone size: .
V gene: TRBV7-9
J gene: TRBJ2-3
CDR3 protein: CSSSLGALGTFTDTQYF
CDR3 DNA: TGTTCCAGCAGCTTAGGGGCGTTAGGCACGTTCACAGATACGCAGTATTTT

D gene: TRBD1
clone size: .
V gene: TRBV6-5
J gene: TRBJ1-2
CDR3 protein: CASSRSRGQDYGYTF
CDR3 DNA: TGTGCCAGCAGTCGCAGTAGGGGGCAGGACTATGGCTACACCTTC

D gene: .
clone size: .
V gene: TRBV7-6
J gene: TRBJ2-5
CDR3 protein: CASSLTGGSIQETQYF
CDR3 DNA: TGTGCCAGCAGCTTAACGGGGGGCTCAATTCAAGAGACCCAGTACTTC

D gene: TRBD1
clone size: few
V gene: TRBV29-1
J gene: TRBJ1-2
CDR3 protein: CSAASGQTYGYTF
CDR3 DNA: TGCAGCGCCGCATCGGGACAGACCTATGGCTACACCTTC

D gene: TRBD2
clone size: .
V gene: TRBV2
J gene: TRBJ2-5
CDR3 protein: CASREGTSGEQETQYF
CDR3 DNA: TGTGCCAGCAGGGAAGGGACTAGCGGGGAACAAGAGACCCAGTACTTC

D gene: .
clone size: .
V gene: TRBV7-6
J gene: TRBJ2-1
CDR3 protein: CASSSFDQGEQFF
CDR3 DNA: TGTGCCAGCAGCTCATTCGATCAGGGAGAGCAGTTCTTC

D gene: .
clone size: .
V gene: TRBV30
J gene: TRBJ1-1
CDR3 protein: CAWSAPGVNTEAFF
CDR3 DNA: TGTGCCTGGAGTGCACCGGGGGTTAACACTGAAGCTTTCTTT

D gene: .
clone size: .
V gene: TRBV2
J gene: TRBJ2-3
CDR3 protein: CASSGTPNTDTQYF
CDR3 DNA: TGTGCCAGCAGCGGGACTCCCAACACAGATACGCAGTATTTT

D gene: .
clone size: .
V gene: TRBV2
J gene: TRBJ2-4
CDR3 protein: CASSERGGRTKNIQYF
CDR3 DNA: TGTGCCAGCAGCGAACGGGGTGGCAGGACCAAAAACATTCAGTACTTC

D gene: .
clone size: few
V gene: TRBV30
J gene: TRBJ1-3
CDR3 protein: CAWKGASGNTIYF
CDR3 DNA: TGTGCCTGGAAAGGGGCCTCTGGAAACACCATATATTTT

D gene: .
clone size: .
V gene: TRBV7-2
J gene: TRBJ2-5
CDR3 protein: CASSLGGRLAKNYF
CDR3 DNA: TGTGCCAGCAGCCTAGGCGGTCGTCTAGCCAAAAACTACTTC

D gene: TRBD2
clone size: .
V gene: TRBV11-2
J gene: TRBJ2-2
CDR3 protein: CASIGLVGAGELFF
CDR3 DNA: TGTGCCAGCATTGGACTAGTTGGTGCCGGGGAGCTGTTTTTT

D gene: TRBD1
clone size: .
V gene: TRBV4-1
J gene: TRBJ1-2
CDR3 protein: CASSQEGQVLGYGYTF
CDR3 DNA: TGCGCCAGCAGCCAAGAAGGACAGGTTCTGGGCTATGGCTACACCTTC

D gene: .
clone size: .
V gene: TRBV6-1
J gene: TRBJ2-3
CDR3 protein: CASTPAGGTDTQYF
CDR3 DNA: TGTGCCAGCACTCCGGCAGGTGGTACAGATACGCAGTATTTT

D gene: .
clone size: few
V gene: TRBV5-1
J gene: TRBJ2-7
CDR3 protein: CACFKQKAAYEQYF
CDR3 DNA: TGCGCTTGTTTCAAGCAGAAGGCGGCATACGAGCAGTACTTC

D gene: .
clone size: .
V gene: TRBV15
J gene: TRBJ1-5
CDR3 protein: CATSRQGSYIGHQNQPQHF
CDR3 DNA: TGTGCCACCAGCAGACAGGGTTCCTACATCGGCCACCAGAATCAGCCCCAGCATTTT

D gene: TRBD1
clone size: once
V gene: TRBV11-1
J gene: TRBJ2-5
CDR3 protein: CASSPGDRGYQETQYF
CDR3 DNA: TGTGCCAGCAGCCCGGGGGACAGGGGATACCAAGAGACCCAGTACTTC

D gene: .
clone size: .
V gene: TRBV4-1
J gene: TRBJ1-2
CDR3 protein: CASRPNLDSYGYTF
CDR3 DNA: TGCGCCAGCAGGCCCAACCTAGACAGCTATGGCTACACCTTC